Below are 19 T cell receptor beta chains sequenced from a single sample in a study of T cells in Graves' hyperthyroidism and ophthalmopathy. TCR beta CDR3 sequences were amplified from RNA transcripts. The HTBI set primed first-round TCR CDR3 RT-PCR. TCRdb reprocessed the multiplex PCR reads via MiXCR and lists one record per CDR3 protein. The data show hundreds of thousands of distinct CDR3 sequences, with about 20% seen just once and over 45% held by the top ten. Material: blood. These receptors all come from a middle-aged man with Graves' ophthalmopathy.

This sequence joins TRBV4-1 and TRBJ2-5; a possible D gene is TRBD2 (6 bases). This CDR3 is 15 amino acids long. Trimming shortened V by 0 bases and J by 9 bases, and 17 bases separated the two germline ends. Germline V gene data show CDR1 as MGHRA and CDR2 as YSYEKL. CDR3 protein: CASSQDIGLWEAQYF. Here the CDR3 DNA reads TGCGCCAGCAGCCAAGATATCGGACTCTGGGAGGCCCAGTACTTC.

This clonotype was counted a few times. This chain connects TRBV20-1 to TRBJ2-7, with 13 bases that match TRBD2. The trim removed 0 bases at V and 3 bases at J, leaving 8 bases unmatched. The CDR3 totals 17 residues. The germline V gene encodes CDR1 DFQATT and CDR2 SNEGSKA (reference sequence). The CDR3 DNA is TGCAGTGCTAGAGACTCCGGGACTAGCGGGAAACTCTACGAGCAGTACTTC. This encodes CSARDSGTSGKLYEQYF.

V usage is TRBV5-4 and J usage is TRBJ2-5, with TRBD1 matching 9 bases. V lost 4 bases to trimming and J lost 4 bases; unmatched junction nucleotides: 5. The CDR3 is made up of 14 amino acids. The germline V gene has CDR1 SGHNT and CDR2 YYREEE (reference sequence). The CDR3 spells CASSADRGGETQYF. CDR3 DNA sequence: TGTGCCAGCAGCGCCGACAGGGGGGGAGAGACCCAGTACTTC.

At least ten counts were recorded for this clonotype. V usage is TRBV3-1 and J usage is TRBJ2-2, with 9 bases fitting TRBD1. V shed 4 bases, J shed 5 bases, and the junction held 5 bases outside the gene matches. Germline values: CDR1 LGHDT, CDR2 YNNKEL (reference sequence). The CDR3 runs 15 residues. The CDR3 coding sequence is TGTGCCAGCAGCCGGGGACAGGGTCGTACCGGGGAGCTGTTTTTT. Protein product: CASSRGQGRTGELFF.

This sequence joins TRBV4-3 and TRBJ2-7; TRBD1 agrees at 7 bases. Trimming took 0 bases from V and 6 from J; bases not matched to a gene: 5. Germline CDR1 and CDR2: LGHNA and YSLEER. This CDR3 contains 14 residues. CDR3 bases: TGCGCCAGCAGCCAAGAACAGGGGTTTGGCGAGCAGTACTTC. It translates to CASSQEQGFGEQYF.

J is TRBJ2-5 and V is TRBV5-8, with D tentatively TRBD2 (5 bases). Germline values: CDR1 SGHTS, CDR2 YDEGEE. The germline V and J ends were trimmed by 5 bases and 2 bases, with 10 bases remaining between them. The CDR3 is made up of 13 amino acids. The CDR3 DNA reads as TGTGCCAGCAGAAGACGGGATCAAGAGACCCAGTACTTC. This translates into CASRRRDQETQYF.

This clonotype was detected ten times or more. This sequence joins TRBV2 and TRBJ2-1, with 10 bases fitting TRBD2. The CDR3 consists of 15 residues. V was clipped by 6 bases and J by 4 bases; unmatched bases: 6. Germline V gene sequence: CDR1 SNHLY, CDR2 FYNNEI. The CDR3 spells CASSRGTSDYNEQFF. CDR3 in DNA: TGTGCCAGCAGCCGCGGGACTAGCGATTACAATGAGCAGTTCTTC.

The chain combines TRBV18 with TRBJ1-2; unclear D gene. V shed 1 base and J shed 4 bases, with 10 bases lying between them. The CDR3 length is 14 residues. In germline, CDR1 is KGHSH, CDR2 LQKENI. The CDR3 spells CASSPREGGYGYTF. DNA of the CDR3: TGTGCCAGCTCACCACGGGAGGGAGGCTATGGCTACACCTTC.

This clonotype was seen repeatedly, ten times or more. The chain links TRBV24-1 to TRBJ2-1; 11 bases are a match to TRBD1. The CDR3 has 16 amino acids. The junction had 4 bases not matched to a gene; V was cut back by 3 bases and J by 4 bases. Germline CDR1 KGHDR, CDR2 SFDVKD. CDR3 bases: TGTGCCACCAGTGATGGGGGGACAGGGGGTTACAATGAGCAGTTCTTC. Protein product: CATSDGGTGGYNEQFF.

In this sample, this clonotype turned up a few times. J is TRBJ1-2 and V is TRBV27; the match to TRBD1 covers 9 bases. The V segment lost 6 bases and the J segment 4 bases; nucleotides outside the gene matches: 6. The V gene's germline CDR1 is MNHEY and CDR2 SMNVEV (reference sequence). The CDR3 is 14 residues long. The CDR3 protein is CASRPGQGIYGYTF. The CDR3 nucleotides are TGTGCCAGCAGACCGGGACAGGGCATCTATGGCTACACCTTC.

This clonotype has a handful of counts. The gene calls are TRBV10-3 and TRBJ2-3, with TRBD2 matching 7 bases. The CDR3 is 15 residues long. V dropped 6 bases and J dropped 2; count of bases not matched to a gene: 8. The V gene's germline CDR1 is ENHRY and CDR2 SYGVKD. CDR3 sequence: CAIRDSGGHTDTQYF. The CDR3, as DNA: TGTGCCATCAGAGATTCGGGAGGTCACACAGATACGCAGTATTTT.

The sample holds a few counts of this clonotype. The chain carries TRBV29-1 and TRBJ1-6, with a tentative D call TRBD1 (6 bases). V lost 3 bases to trimming and J lost 10 bases, with 13 bases between them. CDR1 SQVTM and CDR2 ANQGSEA come from the germline V gene. The CDR3 covers 13 residues. In DNA form, the CDR3 reads TGCAGCGTTGATCAGGGGCGGTACTCACCCCTCCACTTT. It specifies CSVDQGRYSPLHF. The entire variable domain, with the rest obtained from reference TRBV29-1 and TRBJ1-6, is as follows: SAVISQKPSRDICQRGTSLTIQCQVDSQVTMMFWYRQQPGQSLTLIATANQGSEATYESGFVIDKFPISRPNLTFSTLTVSNMSPEDSSIYLCSVDQGRYSPLHFGNGTRLTVT.

The gene calls are TRBV29-1 and TRBJ2-3; TRBD1 is a possible D gene (5 bases). CDR1 SQVTM and CDR2 ANQGSEA come from the germline V gene. The CDR3 covers 11 residues. Trimming removed 8 bases at V and 6 bases at J, with 12 bases between. CDR3 region: CSQTEKDTQYF. CDR3 coding DNA: TGCAGCCAGACAGAGAAGGATACGCAGTATTTT.

This clonotype has a count of ten or more. The CDR3 nucleotides are TGTGCCAGCAGCCCCTGGGGACAACTCACAGATACGCAGTATTTT. It yields the protein CASSPWGQLTDTQYF. This chain uses TRBV11-2 with TRBJ2-3, with D tentatively TRBD1 (6 bases). Trimming removed 5 bases at V and 2 bases at J, with 14 bases between. The CDR3 spans 15 residues. The germline V gene has CDR1 SGHAT and CDR2 FQNNGV.

This clonotype was observed a handful of times. V gene TRBV6-5 combines with J gene TRBJ2-1, with 9 bases lining up with TRBD1. Trimming at V came to 2 bases and at J to 4 bases, leaving 6 bases not matched to a gene. The CDR3 covers 16 residues. Germline CDR1 reads MNHEY; CDR2 reads SVGAGI. CDR3 region: CASSYAGQGRYNEQFF. CDR3 bases: TGTGCCAGCAGTTACGCGGGACAGGGTCGATACAATGAGCAGTTCTTC.

Ten or more counts support this clonotype. The rearrangement links TRBV28 to TRBJ2-7; TRBD1 might be the D (6 bases). The V and J ends lost 7 bases and 0 bases respectively, with 16 bases between them. Germline V CDR1 and CDR2: MDHEN, SYDVKM. The CDR3 length is 15 residues. The CDR3 DNA is TGTGCCAGCACGGCCGCGAGGACAGTCTCCTACGAGCAGTACTTC. Residues: CASTAARTVSYEQYF.

This clonotype was recorded many times. J is TRBJ2-3 and V is TRBV11-2; perhaps D is TRBD1 or TRBD2 (5 bases each). V lost 5 bases, J lost 6 bases, and 21 bases lay in between. CDR1 and CDR2 from the germline V gene are SGHAT and FQNNGV. The CDR3 runs 16 residues. The CDR3 reads CASSLVVTAEGDTQYF. The DNA of the CDR3 is TGTGCCAGCAGCCTGGTTGTGACAGCGGAAGGGGATACGCAGTATTTT. The full variable domain, its missing parts supplied by reference TRBV11-2 and TRBJ2-3, is EAGVAQSPRYKIIEKRQSVAFWCNPISGHATLYWYQQILGQGPKLLIQFQNNGVVDDSQLPKDRFSAERLKGVDSTLKIQPAKLEDSAVYLCASSLVVTAEGDTQYFGPGTRLTVL.

The J gene is TRBJ2-7, the V gene TRBV10-2, with 9 bases matching TRBD1. This CDR3 comprises 12 residues. The V segment lost 6 bases and the J segment 6 bases; nucleotides outside the gene matches: 3. The germline V gene has CDR1 WSHSY and CDR2 SAAADI. The CDR3 DNA reads as TGCGCCAGCAGAACAGGGGGCATCGAGCAGTACTTC. This translates into CASRTGGIEQYF.

This clonotype came up many times. The gene calls are TRBV30 and TRBJ1-5; 7 positions match TRBD1. The trim removed 5 bases at V and 4 bases at J, leaving 8 bases unmatched. Germline assignment: CDR1 GTSNPN and CDR2 SVGIG (reference sequence). CDR3 length: 14 amino acids. CDR3 DNA: TGTGCCTGGGGCGCCGGGACAGAGAATCAGCCCCAGCATTTT. Translated: CAWGAGTENQPQHF.